Following are 29 T cell receptor beta chains from one sample sequenced in a study of T cell responses to AZD1222 COVID-19 vaccine. Produced via immunoSEQ multiplex PCR; TCRdb's table is partial and in-frame only. The data show about 99,000 clones, with 88% seen just once and less than 3.5% held by the top ten. The source was peripheral blood, collected on day 0 of AZD1222 vaccination. The origin of the receptors is an adult in good health.

This clone was counted only a few times. The rearrangement joins TRBV6-5 to TRBJ2-3; 10 positions match TRBD2. The CDR3 contains 15 residues. CDR1 and CDR2 from the germline V gene are MNHEY and SVGAGI. J lost 7 bases, V lost 1 base, and 5 bases had no gene match. The CDR3, as DNA: TGTGCCAGCAGTTACTTAGCGGGAGGATCGTATACGCAGTATTTT. Its translation: CASSYLAGGSYTQYF.

The genes are TRBV6-4 and TRBJ2-1; 7 bases are a match to TRBD1. The CDR3 length is 13 residues. Trimming at V came to 8 bases and at J to 4 bases, leaving 5 bases not matched to a gene. Germline V gene lookup returns CDR1 MRHNA and CDR2 SNTAGT. CDR3 DNA sequence: TGTGCCAGCCAAGGGGGCGAATACAATGAGCAGTTCTTC. It is translated as CASQGGEYNEQFF.

The V and J genes are TRBV5-1 and TRBJ2-3, with D perhaps matching TRBD2 (5 bases). Germline CDR1 SGHRS, CDR2 YFSETQ. Trimming cost V 4 bases and J 8 bases, with 14 bases left between them. This CDR3 contains 13 residues. CDR3 region: CASSVTRIGTQYF. The DNA of the CDR3 is TGCGCCAGCAGCGTAACTAGGATTGGTACGCAGTATTTT. Full variable domain (missing parts from reference TRBV5-1 and TRBJ2-3): KAGVTQTPRYLIKTRGQQVTLSCSPISGHRSVSWYQQTPGQGLQFLFEYFSETQRNKGNFPGRFSGRQFSNSRSEMNVSTLELGDSALYLCASSVTRIGTQYFGPGTRLTVL.

The J gene is TRBJ1-5, the V gene TRBV5-5, with D maybe TRBD1 (6 bases). Per the germline V gene, CDR1 is SGHKS and CDR2 is YYEKEE (reference sequence). The V end was cut by 2 bases, the J end by 0 bases, with 9 bases between. The CDR3 is made up of 15 amino acids. The CDR3 DNA reads as TGTGCCAGCAGCTTTACAGGGCATAGCAATCAGCCCCAGCATTTT. Its protein is CASSFTGHSNQPQHF.

This chain joins TRBV19 and TRBJ1-6, with D perhaps matching TRBD1 (6 bases). The CDR3 consists of 16 residues. V lost 5 bases, J lost 7 bases, and 18 bases lay in between. Germline lookup yields CDR1 LNHDA and CDR2 SQIVND (reference sequence). CDR3 protein: CASSFGQGISNSPLHF. CDR3 bases: TGTGCCAGTAGTTTCGGCCAGGGGATATCAAATTCACCCCTCCACTTT.

The V gene is TRBV28, the J gene TRBJ1-6; the match to TRBD1 covers 7 bases. The V gene's germline CDR1 is MDHEN and CDR2 SYDVKM. This CDR3 has 12 amino acids. The V segment lost 6 bases and the J segment 10 bases; nucleotides outside the gene matches: 3. CDR3 region: CASSRQGSPLHF. The DNA for the CDR3 is TGTGCCAGCAGCCGACAGGGCTCACCCCTCCACTTT.

The chain recombines TRBV19 with TRBJ1-1; D is unclear. Trimming pared 3 bases from V and 4 bases from J, leaving 15 bases between. Looked up from germline, CDR1 is LNHDA and CDR2 is SQIVND (reference sequence). The CDR3 totals 15 residues. CDR3 in amino acids: CASSIYSGILTEAFF. The CDR3 DNA follows: TGTGCCAGTAGTATCTACAGCGGAATACTCACTGAAGCTTTCTTT.

The chain links TRBV5-1 to TRBJ2-7; 11 bases are shared with TRBD2. Germline V gene lookup returns CDR1 SGHRS and CDR2 YFSETQ. The CDR3 runs to 13 residues. Unmatched junction bases numbered 4, after V lost 6 bases and J lost 5 bases. The CDR3 coding sequence is TGCGCCAGCAAGGAGACTAGCGGGAACGAGCAGTACTTC. This translates into CASKETSGNEQYF.

The chain employs TRBV6-4 and TRBJ2-1; 7 bases align to TRBD2. This CDR3 has 15 residues. CDR1 is MRHNA and CDR2 is SNTAGT in the germline V gene. V lost 2 bases, J lost 0 bases, and 1 base stayed unmatched. CDR3: CASSDGGVSYNEQFF. In nucleotides, the CDR3 is TGTGCCAGCAGTGACGGGGGGGTCTCCTACAATGAGCAGTTCTTC.

The chain joins TRBV10-3 to TRBJ2-1; the D gene is possibly TRBD2 (5 bases). Germline V lookup: CDR1 ENHRY, CDR2 SYGVKD. Trimming stripped 4 bases from V and 9 bases from J, with 10 bases between. CDR3 length: 12 amino acids. This CDR3 is CAISAEGVEQFF. CDR3 DNA sequence: TGTGCCATCAGTGCCGAGGGAGTTGAGCAGTTCTTC.

The genes are TRBV5-1 and TRBJ2-5; 7 bases map to TRBD1. The germline V gene encodes CDR1 SGHRS and CDR2 YFSETQ. The CDR3 runs 16 residues. The J segment lost 7 bases and the V segment lost 0 bases, leaving 12 bases of the junction unmatched. The CDR3 spells CASSLELTGPLVTQYF. The CDR3 DNA reads TGCGCCAGCAGCTTGGAGTTGACAGGGCCCCTTGTGACCCAGTACTTC.

The J gene is TRBJ1-2, the V gene TRBV5-1; 7 bases fit TRBD1. This CDR3 comprises 15 residues. CDR1 is SGHRS and CDR2 is YFSETQ in the germline V gene. Trimming removed 3 bases from V and 4 bases from J; junction bases left unmatched: 9. CDR3 in amino acids: CASSSNTGDLYGYTF. Here the CDR3 DNA reads TGCGCCAGCAGCTCAAATACAGGGGACCTCTATGGCTACACCTTC.

The chain couples TRBV9 to TRBJ1-2; 8 bases fit TRBD1. CDR1 and CDR2 from the germline V gene are SGDLS and YYNGEE. V was pared by 0 bases and J by 4 bases, with 2 bases of the junction left unmatched. The CDR3 runs to 14 residues. The CDR3 loop is CASSVETGGYGYTF. Written as DNA, the CDR3 is TGTGCCAGCAGCGTAGAAACAGGGGGCTATGGCTACACCTTC. Drawing the rest from reference TRBV9 and TRBJ1-2, the complete variable domain is DSGVTQTPKHLITATGQRVTLRCSPRSGDLSVYWYQQSLDQGLQFLIQYYNGEERAKGNILERFSAQQFPDLHSELNLSSLELGDSALYFCASSVETGGYGYTFGSGTRLTVV.

This clone was observed a single time. In nucleotides, the CDR3 is TGTGCCAGCAAACACGTCGAGCAGTACTTC. Protein: CASKHVEQYF. V usage is TRBV28 and J usage is TRBJ2-7; the D is unclear. Germline V gives CDR1 MDHEN, CDR2 SYDVKM. V was pared by 7 bases and J by 6 bases, with 7 bases between. This CDR3 has 10 amino acids.

The chain employs TRBV11-2 and TRBJ1-5; possibly TRBD1 for D (6 bases). The CDR3 runs to 14 residues. Per germline, CDR1 SGHAT and CDR2 FQNNGV. V lost 0 bases and J lost 9, with 12 bases in between. The CDR3 DNA reads as TGTGCCAGCAGCTTAGATTTACAGGGAGGGCCCCAGCATTTT. It is translated as CASSLDLQGGPQHF.

The rearrangement joins TRBV5-4 to TRBJ2-1; TRBD2 agrees at 12 bases. The J segment lost 7 bases and the V segment lost 2 bases, leaving 4 bases of the junction unmatched. Germline V gene lookup returns CDR1 SGHNT and CDR2 YYREEE (reference sequence). This CDR3 is 15 amino acids long. DNA of the CDR3: TGTGCCAGCAGCTTTGGGACTAGCGGGTTTAATGAGCAGTTCTTC. It codes for CASSFGTSGFNEQFF.

The V gene is TRBV6-7, the J gene TRBJ2-1; TRBD2 matches at 8 bases. TRBV6-7 is given ORF status, its function remaining uncertain. The junction had 27 bases not matched to a gene; V was cut back by 0 bases and J by 8 bases. This CDR3 contains 22 residues. This chain's CDR3 is CASSYSRRLAPTRQRRADEQFF. The CDR3, as DNA: TGTGCCAGCAGTTACTCACGGAGACTAGCGCCCACCAGACAGCGGCGGGCAGATGAGCAGTTCTTC.

Turning to this clone: The same CDR3 arises from other DNA sequences in this sample as well. The chain couples TRBV12-3 or TRBV12-4 to TRBJ1-2; D is unresolved. CDR3 length equals 12 residues. The germline V and J ends were trimmed by 3 bases and 0 bases, with 2 bases remaining between them. The chain's CDR3 is CASSFSNYGYTF. Written as DNA, the CDR3 is TGTGCCAGCAGTTTTTCTAACTATGGCTACACCTTC.

The gene calls are TRBV15 and TRBJ2-1; 11 bases agree with TRBD2. V shed 0 bases, J shed 2 bases, and the junction held 3 bases outside the gene matches. The CDR3 covers 17 residues. Per germline, CDR1 LNHNV and CDR2 YYDKDF (reference sequence). The CDR3 is CATSRDVLAGAYNEQFF. In nucleotides, the CDR3 is TGTGCCACCAGCAGAGATGTACTAGCGGGAGCCTACAATGAGCAGTTCTTC.

This clone was seen a single time. The chain couples TRBV6-5 to TRBJ2-1, with D unclear. V lost 7 bases and J lost 5, with 15 bases in between. CDR1 is MNHEY and CDR2 is SVGAGI in the germline V gene. The CDR3 sequence is 14 residues long. CDR3 amino acids: CASTPPWRNNEQFF. Written as DNA, the CDR3 is TGTGCCAGCACCCCTCCCTGGAGAAACAATGAGCAGTTCTTC.

This clone was counted once. This chain connects TRBV7-9 to TRBJ2-7; D may correspond to TRBD1 or TRBD2 (5 bases each). Trimming left V 0 bases short and J 2 bases short, with 11 bases between. The CDR3 is made up of 15 amino acids. Per germline, CDR1 SEHNR and CDR2 FQNEAQ (reference sequence). Here the CDR3 DNA reads TGTGCCAGCAGCTTAGCTCGGCAGGGAGCCTACGAGCAGTACTTC. It encodes CASSLARQGAYEQYF.

This chain connects TRBV6-5 to TRBJ1-2, with TRBD1 matching 7 bases. CDR3 length: 15 residues. Per the germline V gene, CDR1 is MNHEY and CDR2 is SVGAGI. V lost 6 bases and J lost 4; bases outside the gene matches: 11. CDR3 nucleotides: TGTGCCAGCAGCAGTATTAGACAGGGAATCTATGGCTACACCTTC. It is translated as CASSSIRQGIYGYTF.

The V gene is TRBV28, the J gene TRBJ2-7; 8 bases fit TRBD1. Germline-derived CDR1 and CDR2 are MDHEN and SYDVKM. The length of the CDR3 is 15 residues. V trimming: 5 bases; J trimming: 2 bases; junction bases outside the gene matches: 8. The CDR3 nucleotides read TGTGCCAGCAGTCGTCCGGGACAGGTAACCTACGAGCAGTACTTC. Translation gives CASSRPGQVTYEQYF.

The chain recombines TRBV7-9 with TRBJ2-1, with D possibly TRBD2 on 6 matching bases. There are 16 residues in the CDR3. The V end lost 5 bases, the J end lost 6 bases, and 20 bases lay between the germline ends. In germline, CDR1 is SEHNR, CDR2 FQNEAQ (reference sequence). The CDR3 DNA is TGTGCCAGCAGCGCGGGACGGGTAGTTTTTAGCAATGAGCAGTTCTTC. Amino acids: CASSAGRVVFSNEQFF.

The V gene is TRBV23-1, the J gene TRBJ2-1; D is uncertain. TRBV23-1 is an open reading frame whose function is uncertain. Trimming left V 3 bases short and J 0 bases short, with 9 bases between. The CDR3 spans 15 residues. The CDR3 coding sequence is TGCGCCAGCAGTCAGGGAACCTCCTCCTACAATGAGCAGTTCTTC. Protein sequence: CASSQGTSSYNEQFF.

V and J are TRBV20-1 and TRBJ2-1, with 13 bases identical to TRBD2. The length of the CDR3 is 16 residues. Per germline, CDR1 DFQATT and CDR2 SNEGSKA (reference sequence). J gave up 0 bases and V 3 bases, and 2 bases lay outside the gene matches. The CDR3 sequence is CSASWTSGSSYNEQFF. The CDR3 coding sequence is TGCAGTGCTAGTTGGACTAGCGGGAGCTCCTACAATGAGCAGTTCTTC.

The chain uses TRBV5-1 and TRBJ2-1; 9 bases match TRBD2. The CDR3 extends over 16 amino acids. The J segment lost 4 bases and the V segment lost 0 bases, leaving 5 bases of the junction unmatched. Germline assignment: CDR1 SGHRS and CDR2 YFSETQ. The CDR3 sequence is CASSLALTSGYNEQFF. The CDR3 DNA reads as TGCGCCAGCAGCTTGGCCCTAACTAGCGGGTACAATGAGCAGTTCTTC.

This clone appeared once. The chain combines TRBV6-2 or TRBV6-3 with TRBJ2-3; 13 positions agree with TRBD2. The germline CDR1 and CDR2 sequences are MNHEY and SVGEGT. Trimming at V came to 0 bases and at J to 5 bases, leaving 5 bases not matched to a gene. The CDR3 is 17 residues long. The CDR3 DNA is TGTGCCAGCAGTTACTCCCGACTAGCGGGAGGAAAAGATACGCAGTATTTT. This gives the protein CASSYSRLAGGKDTQYF.

V usage is TRBV15 and J usage is TRBJ2-7; TRBD2 matches 7 bases. Germline CDR1 and CDR2: LNHNV and YYDKDF (reference sequence). There are 14 residues in the CDR3. The trim removed 0 bases at V and 2 bases at J, leaving 1 base unmatched. For the CDR3, the DNA is TGTGCCACCAGCAGAGAGGCGGGAGCCTACGAGCAGTACTTC. It specifies CATSREAGAYEQYF.